The present T cell receptor (beta chain) was sequenced within a study of beta chain features in type 1 diabetes. Notes on the study in general: In type 1 diabetes patients, VDJ junctions had fewer insertions; deletions at these junctions were more frequent. Sequencing from cDNA could over-represent high-TCR-expressing cells.

The CDR3 totals 14 residues. Trimming cost V 4 bases and J 2 bases, with 12 bases left between them. Germline V gives CDR1 SGHDT, CDR2 YYEEEE. Isolated RNA was reverse transcribed in full, so expressed TCRB transcripts were sequenced. Only in-frame clones appear in the TCRdb table, and some are missing; sequencing was by immunoSEQ multiplex PCR. The repertoire holds about 220,000 clones, with 11% as singletons. There are many counts of this clone. What it binds is not known. At the DNA level, this CDR3 is encoded by other sequences in the same sample as well. CD4+ cells of the naive, central memory, regulatory and stem cell-like memory types were sorted via CD45RO/CCR7/CD25/CD127/CD95/CD27.

Sequencing was carried out using central memory CD4+ T cells from blood. The chain couples TRBV5-6 to TRBJ2-5; tentatively, D is TRBD1 or TRBD2 (7 bases each). The clonotype originates from a young man in good health. The CDR3: CASSQGGLQETQYF. The DNA of the CDR3 is TGTGCCAGCAGCCAGGGGGGGTTACAAGAGACCCAGTACTTC.